This T cell receptor (beta chain) derives from a study of blood T cell repertoires in COVID-19. Study background: Samples representing acute and convalescent COVID-19 were sourced from the United States, Italy and Spain.

The CDR3 is 17 residues long. The germline CDR1 and CDR2 sequences are MDHEN and SYDVKM. Between the trimmed V and J ends, which lost 5 bases and 4 bases, there was a span of 23 bases. Seattle enrolled patients during active infection and tracked them longitudinally. Per the authors' pipeline: Estimates of nucleated cell counts were drawn from the amplification of reference gene primers. TCRdb's copy holds only in-frame clones and misses some; the assay was immunoSEQ multiplex PCR. V, J and clone size were drawn from that table, and D and trimming were deduced from the DNA. The repertoire includes a few hundred thousand clones, 70% to 85% of them detected once, and 0.87% sits in the top ten.

V is TRBV28 and J is TRBJ1-2, with D tentatively TRBD1 (5 bases). Input material: peripheral blood. The TCR was taken from a human donor with COVID-19, enrolled during active disease. The donor label of this sample is uncertain. The CDR3 region has the DNA TGTGCCAGCAGTATCACGGGACTTGACCGGAACCTCTATGGCTACACCTTC. Translation: CASSITGLDRNLYGYTF.